This T cell receptor (beta chain) was recovered during a study of radiation and T cells in renal cell carcinoma. The time point: blood 4 weeks post-SBRT, at nephrectomy. Treatment reported: 15 Gy SBRT to primary tumor, nephrectomy 4 weeks later. The table came from immunoSEQ multiplex PCR; TCRdb's copy has only in-frame clones and leaves some out. The sample comprises roughly 86,000 clones, around four fifths of which are singletons, and more than 9% rests with the top ten. This clone occurred a few times. The CDR3 has 13 amino acids. The germline CDR1 and CDR2 sequences are LGHNT and FRNRAP. Germline trimming cut 7 bases from V and 7 bases from J; bases unmatched to any gene: 7.

This rearrangement joins TRBV12-5 to TRBJ2-1; the match to TRBD1 covers 7 bases. The TCR was taken from a man over 45 with renal cell carcinoma. Sequenced here: blood, sampled from a patient whose treatment included radiotherapy and nephrectomy. The CDR3 here is CASEEGARNEQFF. The CDR3 region has the DNA TGTGCTAGTGAAGAGGGGGCAAGAAATGAGCAGTTCTTC.